This passage covers 30 T cell receptor beta chains from one sample sequenced in a study of cytomegalovirus exposure and HLA in healthy donors. Both 60 Vbeta primers and 13 Jbeta primers went into the PCR. This table comes from immunoSEQ multiplex PCR, and its TCRdb copy is limited to in-frame clones, with some not included. The sample has some 200,000 clones; roughly 80% are singletons. Sequenced material: PBMCs. These receptor sequences come from a young woman in good health and CMV-seronegative.

The rearrangement links TRBV6-5 to TRBJ2-2; D remains unclear. CDR3 length: 13 residues. CDR1 and CDR2 (germline): MNHEY, SVGAGI. V was cut by 4 bases and J by 6 bases, with 9 bases left in between. CDR3 DNA: TGTGCCAGCAGTTCCCTTGGAGCCGGGGAGCTGTTTTTT. It specifies CASSSLGAGELFF.

This clone has just one count. The V call is TRBV27, the J call TRBJ1-4; possible D gene TRBD1, 6 bases. Deletions cut 2 bases from V and 3 bases from J, with 16 bases between. This CDR3 is built from 17 residues. In germline, CDR1 is MNHEY, CDR2 SMNVEV (reference sequence). In DNA form, the CDR3 reads TGTGCCAGCAGTTTAACTTGGCAGGCAGGGGCTAATGAAAAACTGTTTTTT. It specifies CASSLTWQAGANEKLFF.

The V call is TRBV28, the J call TRBJ2-6, with 9 bases identical to TRBD1. The CDR3 runs to 17 residues. The germline V gene encodes CDR1 MDHEN and CDR2 SYDVKM. V lost 2 bases and J lost 3; bases outside the gene matches: 5. CDR3 sequence (DNA): TGTGCCAGCAGTTTAGGGACAGGGCGGTTTGGGGCCAACGTCCTGACTTTC. The encoded protein is CASSLGTGRFGANVLTF.

This clone appeared a few times. The chain combines TRBV5-1 with TRBJ2-5; 8 bases fit TRBD2. Trimming cost V 4 bases and J 6 bases; bases outside gene matches: 11. Germline lookup yields CDR1 SGHRS and CDR2 YFSETQ. The CDR3 consists of 15 residues. The CDR3 loop reads CASSQPEGGRQTQYF. The CDR3 nucleotides read TGCGCCAGCAGCCAGCCCGAGGGCGGGAGGCAGACCCAGTACTTC. The full variable domain, in which reference TRBV5-1 and TRBJ2-5 provide the parts outside the CDR3, is KAGVTQTPRYLIKTRGQQVTLSCSPISGHRSVSWYQQTPGQGLQFLFEYFSETQRNKGNFPGRFSGRQFSNSRSEMNVSTLELGDSALYLCASSQPEGGRQTQYFGPGTRLLVL.

The rearrangement joins TRBV18 to TRBJ1-1; perhaps TRBD1 as D (5 bases). This CDR3 region has 15 residues. From germline, CDR1 is KGHSH and CDR2 LQKENI. Trimming took off 4 bases at V and 2 bases at J, with 14 bases between the two ends. The CDR3 sequence: CASSLMEQVNTEAFF. For the CDR3, the DNA is TGTGCCAGCTCACTGATGGAACAGGTAAACACTGAAGCTTTCTTT.

The gene calls are TRBV27 and TRBJ2-3, with 10 bases that match TRBD2. The CDR3 spans 17 residues. Germline V gene sequence: CDR1 MNHEY, CDR2 SMNVEV (reference sequence). With V trimmed by 5 bases and J by 3 bases, 11 bases remained unmatched. DNA for the CDR3: TGTGCCAGCAGTCCCTCAGGGACTAGCGCCCGGACAGATACGCAGTATTTT. It yields the protein CASSPSGTSARTDTQYF.

The J gene is TRBJ1-2, the V gene TRBV27; D is uncertain. Trimming stripped 5 bases from V and 0 bases from J, with 13 bases between. CDR1 and CDR2 from the germline V gene are MNHEY and SMNVEV (reference sequence). The CDR3 loop spans 15 amino acids. CDR3 region: CASSPLIGANYGYTF. DNA of the CDR3: TGTGCCAGCAGTCCCCTCATAGGAGCTAACTATGGCTACACCTTC.

The chain uses TRBV5-6 and TRBJ1-2, with D perhaps TRBD1 (5 bases). Looked up from germline, CDR1 is SGHDT and CDR2 is YYEEEE. The CDR3 consists of 13 residues. The V end lost 4 bases, the J end lost 4 bases, and 11 bases lay between the germline ends. The CDR3 coding sequence is TGTGCCAGCAGCCCAGACAGTACCTATGGCTACACCTTC. It codes for CASSPDSTYGYTF.

The rearrangement links TRBV16 to TRBJ2-5; TRBD2 matches 8 bases. In germline, CDR1 is KGHSY, CDR2 FQNENV. The CDR3 length is 13 residues. V lost 3 bases to trimming and J lost 12 bases; unmatched junction nucleotides: 9. In nucleotides, the CDR3 is TGTGCCAGCAGCCACACTACTAGCGGAGAAGAGTACTTC. Translation gives CASSHTTSGEEYF.

The V gene is TRBV19, the J gene TRBJ1-5; 10 bases are a match to TRBD1. The CDR3 spans 15 residues. The J segment lost 6 bases and the V segment lost 3 bases, leaving 5 bases of the junction unmatched. CDR1 is LNHDA, CDR2 SQIVND, per germline (reference sequence). The CDR3 loop reads CASSIPRTGGQPQHF. CDR3 in DNA: TGTGCCAGTAGTATTCCGCGGACAGGGGGTCAGCCCCAGCATTTT.

The chain uses TRBV28 and TRBJ2-4; possibly TRBD1 for D (7 bases). V was pared by 5 bases and J by 6 bases, with 17 bases between. The CDR3 is made up of 15 amino acids. Germline CDR1 MDHEN, CDR2 SYDVKM. CDR3 loop: CASSPYRGGGNIQYF. The CDR3 DNA is TGTGCCAGCAGTCCCTACAGGGGAGGAGGAAACATTCAGTACTTC.

The rearrangement uses TRBV5-1 and TRBJ1-2, with 7 bases matching TRBD1. J gave up 6 bases and V 3 bases, and 8 bases lay outside the gene matches. This CDR3 is built from 14 residues. In germline, CDR1 is SGHRS, CDR2 YFSETQ. In DNA, the CDR3 is TGCGCCAGCAGCTGGGGGACAGCCCAGGATGGCTACACCTTC. Translation gives CASSWGTAQDGYTF.

This chain uses TRBV7-2 with TRBJ2-7; the match to TRBD2 covers 11 bases. Germline assignment: CDR1 SGHTA and CDR2 FQGNSA. V trimming: 0 bases; J trimming: 4 bases; junction bases outside the gene matches: 5. The length of the CDR3 is 16 residues. CDR3 sequence reads: CASSLAFSGREYEQYF. In nucleotides, the CDR3 is TGTGCCAGCAGCTTAGCGTTTAGCGGGAGGGAATACGAGCAGTACTTC.

The genes are TRBV7-9 and TRBJ2-7; TRBD1 is a possible D gene (6 bases). The CDR3 is 17 amino acids. Germline V lookup: CDR1 SEHNR, CDR2 FQNEAQ (reference sequence). V lost 5 bases and J 2 bases, leaving 22 bases between the germline ends. The CDR3 DNA is TGTGCCAGCAGCGAAAGACCCGGGACAAAGGACCCCTACGAGCAGTACTTC. Its protein is CASSERPGTKDPYEQYF.

The rearrangement joins TRBV7-2 to TRBJ2-1; 7 bases match TRBD2. Germline lookup yields CDR1 SGHTA and CDR2 FQGNSA. J gave up 7 bases and V 6 bases, and 6 bases lay outside the gene matches. The CDR3 length is 13 residues. The CDR3 here is CASRVSGSNEQFF. The CDR3 DNA is TGTGCCAGCAGGGTTAGCGGGTCTAATGAGCAGTTCTTC.

This clone appeared a few times. The chain combines TRBV4-3 with TRBJ2-1; D perhaps matches TRBD2 (6 bases). This CDR3 is 16 amino acids long. V gave up 0 bases and J gave up 3 bases, with 12 bases separating them. The germline V gene encodes CDR1 LGHNA and CDR2 YSLEER. In DNA form, the CDR3 reads TGCGCCAGCAGCCAAGATACCACTAGCCTCTACAATGAGCAGTTCTTC. Translating it yields CASSQDTTSLYNEQFF.

The genes are TRBV18 and TRBJ2-5; 7 bases are a match to TRBD1. The V gene's germline CDR1 is KGHSH and CDR2 LQKENI. V lost 4 bases and J lost 4; bases outside the gene matches: 9. This CDR3 contains 15 residues. The CDR3 DNA is TGTGCCAGCTCACTTTTAGGGGGCGCGGGAGAGACCCAGTACTTC. Protein: CASSLLGGAGETQYF.

V usage is TRBV9 and J usage is TRBJ2-1; 12 nucleotides agree with TRBD2. After removal of 3 bases from V and 3 bases from J, the junction contained 10 bases not matched to a gene. Germline V gives CDR1 SGDLS, CDR2 YYNGEE. CDR3 length: 18 amino acids. The CDR3 sequence: CASSEGTSGHTIYNEQFF. The DNA of the CDR3 is TGTGCCAGCAGCGAAGGGACTAGCGGGCATACTATCTACAATGAGCAGTTCTTC.

The J gene is TRBJ2-1, the V gene TRBV5-1, with D possibly TRBD2 on 5 matching bases. CDR1 and CDR2 (germline): SGHRS, YFSETQ. V lost 4 bases to trimming and J lost 0 bases, with 14 bases between them. This CDR3 region has 16 residues. The CDR3 protein is CASSLIRGSSYNEQFF. CDR3 nucleotide sequence: TGCGCCAGCAGCCTCATCCGGGGAAGCTCCTACAATGAGCAGTTCTTC.

The chain employs TRBV7-9 and TRBJ2-1, with 11 bases that match TRBD2. This CDR3 spans 16 amino acids. The ends lost 1 base at V and 8 bases at J; junction bases unmatched: 7. The germline gives CDR1 SEHNR, CDR2 FQNEAQ (reference sequence). The CDR3 is CASSLVETSGIYEQFF. The DNA for the CDR3 is TGTGCCAGCAGCTTAGTCGAGACTAGCGGGATTTATGAGCAGTTCTTC.

J is TRBJ2-1 and V is TRBV10-1; unclear D gene. The CDR3 runs 13 residues. V lost 4 bases and J lost 4, with 8 bases in between. Germline V gene data show CDR1 as WNHNN and CDR2 as SYGVQD (reference sequence). The DNA for the CDR3 is TGCGCCAGCAGTGCGGCGACTTACAATGAGCAGTTCTTC. As protein: CASSAATYNEQFF.

The rearrangement links TRBV6-6 to TRBJ2-1; TRBD2 aligns across 8 bases. The trim removed 0 bases at V and 9 bases at J, leaving 10 bases unmatched. The germline CDR1 and CDR2 sequences are MNHNY and SVGAGI (reference sequence). The CDR3 is 16 residues long. As DNA, the CDR3 is TGTGCCAGCAGTTACTCGAGAGGTAGCGGGATCTTTGAGCAGTTCTTC. This gives the protein CASSYSRGSGIFEQFF.

The V gene is TRBV13, the J gene TRBJ2-3; the D gene is possibly TRBD2 (5 bases). The germline CDR1 and CDR2 sequences are PRHDT and FYEKMQ (reference sequence). The CDR3 extends over 13 amino acids. V lost 2 bases, J lost 4 bases, and 7 bases lay in between. CDR3 nucleotide sequence: TGTGCCAGCAGCTTATCCGGGGCAGATACGCAGTATTTT. Its translation is CASSLSGADTQYF.

The rearrangement links TRBV6-5 to TRBJ2-3; possibly TRBD2 for D (5 bases). Between the trimmed V and J ends, which lost 2 bases and 4 bases, there was a span of 10 bases. Germline V gives CDR1 MNHEY, CDR2 SVGAGI. The CDR3 sequence is 14 residues long. The CDR3 sequence: CASSYDYRADTQYF. The CDR3 nucleotides read TGTGCCAGCAGTTACGACTATAGGGCAGATACGCAGTATTTT.

The CDR3, as DNA: TGTGCCAGCTCACCACCATCCGCGGGGGGGAACATTCAGTACTTC. This gives the protein CASSPPSAGGNIQYF. The J gene is TRBJ2-4, the V gene TRBV18, with 9 bases identical to TRBD2. The CDR3 contains 15 residues. Germline V CDR1 and CDR2: KGHSH, LQKENI. After removal of 0 bases from V and 7 bases from J, the junction contained 4 bases not matched to a gene.

The chain combines TRBV18 with TRBJ2-7; TRBD1 is a possible D gene (6 bases). From germline, CDR1 is KGHSH and CDR2 LQKENI. The CDR3 sequence is 15 residues long. The V gene lost 6 bases and the J gene lost 1 base, with 16 bases spanning the gap. This chain's CDR3 is CASSYYRDTSYEQYF. DNA of the CDR3: TGTGCCAGCTCGTACTACCGGGACACATCCTACGAGCAGTACTTC.

The rearrangement links TRBV15 to TRBJ2-1; TRBD2 matches at 15 bases. V lost 5 bases to trimming and J lost 0 bases; unmatched junction nucleotides: 5. The CDR3 is made up of 18 amino acids. In germline, CDR1 is LNHNV, CDR2 YYDKDF (reference sequence). The CDR3 nucleotides are TGTGCCACCAGCGGAGGACTAGCGGGAGGGCCCTCCTACAATGAGCAGTTCTTC. As protein: CATSGGLAGGPSYNEQFF. Full variable domain (rest looked up from reference TRBV15 and TRBJ2-1): DAMVIQNPRYQVTQFGKPVTLSCSQTLNHNVMYWYQQKSSQAPKLLFHYYDKDFNNEADTPDNFQSRRPNTSFCFLDIRSPGLGDTAMYLCATSGGLAGGPSYNEQFFGPGTRLTVL.

The chain uses TRBV6-1 and TRBJ1-6; TRBD1 agrees at 7 bases. Trimming removed 7 bases from V and 5 bases from J; junction bases left unmatched: 5. Looked up from germline, CDR1 is MNHNS and CDR2 is SASEGT. CDR3 length: 14 residues. CDR3 bases: TGTGCCAGCATGGCACAGGGGAATAATTCACCCCTCCACTTT. This gives the protein CASMAQGNNSPLHF.

The V call is TRBV13, the J call TRBJ1-2, with 10 bases identical to TRBD1. The V gene's germline CDR1 is PRHDT and CDR2 FYEKMQ (reference sequence). The CDR3 spans 15 residues. The ends lost 2 bases at V and 4 bases at J; junction bases unmatched: 4. The CDR3 here is CASSLKDRGGYGYTF. CDR3 coding DNA: TGTGCCAGCAGCTTAAAGGACAGGGGGGGCTATGGCTACACCTTC.

The chain employs TRBV11-2 and TRBJ2-1; TRBD2 is a possible D gene (6 bases). CDR1 is SGHAT and CDR2 is FQNNGV in the germline V gene. There are 16 residues in the CDR3. Between the trimmed V and J ends, which lost 4 bases and 8 bases, there was a span of 21 bases. In DNA, the CDR3 is TGTGCCAGCAGCTGGGTCGGAGGGGATTTTTGGGATGAGCAGTTCTTC. Its protein is CASSWVGGDFWDEQFF.